This T cell receptor (beta chain) stems from a study of shared clonotypes between healthy human individuals. Regarding the study as a whole: Estimated richness values were generally larger in naive subsets than in memory subsets.

Deep-level running was used for the assay. Some clones are missing from TCRdb's copy, which holds only in-frame ones; the method was immunoSEQ multiplex PCR. The profile shows hundreds of thousands of clones, 73% of them singletons. Concerning this clone: Its matching antigen is unknown. Within the sample, other DNA sequences also encode this same CDR3.

The germline V gene has CDR1 SGHRS and CDR2 YFSETQ. This CDR3 comprises 15 residues. Deletions cut 2 bases from V and 1 base from J, with 10 bases between. J is TRBJ2-1 and V is TRBV5-1; D call uncertain. The origin of this receptor is a woman in her thirties in good health. The specimen was memory CD4+ T cells sorted from blood. Subset defined: CD45RA-negative fraction. The CDR3 sequence is CASSLDWISYNEQFF. CDR3 nucleotide sequence: TGCGCCAGCAGCTTAGATTGGATATCCTACAATGAGCAGTTCTTC.